This entry features one TCR beta chain sequence. Its antigen is still unknown. Primers included in the PCR were 60 Vbeta and 13 Jbeta primers. Method: immunoSEQ multiplex PCR; TCRdb's copy keeps in-frame clones and lacks some. The table includes around 160,000 clones, about 75% detected once. This specimen belongs to a study of cytomegalovirus exposure and HLA in healthy donors. Study results and caveats: Near-uniform donor sequencing depth was presumed by presence/absence analyses.

V dropped 6 bases and J dropped 0 bases, with 21 bases sitting between them. Germline-derived CDR1 and CDR2 are MDHEN and SYDVKM. The CDR3 length is 18 residues. The rearrangement joins TRBV28 to TRBJ2-4; no firm D call. The source is a woman aged 40 to 50 in good health and CMV-seropositive. The sequencing sample was made of PBMCs. CDR3 in amino acids: CASSPTVFLLVAKNIQYF. The CDR3 nucleotides are TGTGCCAGCAGCCCCACGGTTTTCCTCTTGGTAGCCAAAAACATTCAGTACTTC.